The text below deals with one T cell receptor (beta chain). The sample belongs to a study of blood T cell repertoires in COVID-19. TCRdb keeps only in-frame clones here, not all; method: immunoSEQ multiplex PCR. Here the sample spans more than 300,000 clones, nearly 90% being singletons. V gave up 3 bases and J gave up 5 bases; unmatched junction bases: 1. The CDR3 spans 13 residues. The germline V gene has CDR1 SEHNR and CDR2 FQNEAQ (reference sequence). The chain joins TRBV7-9 to TRBJ2-5; 9 bases line up with TRBD1. The specimen was peripheral blood. The clonotype was recovered from a woman aged 25 to 39 with COVID-19, enrolled during active disease. The CDR3 DNA reads as TGTGCCAGCAGCTTCGGACAGGGGGAGACCCAGTACTTC. Its translation: CASSFGQGETQYF.